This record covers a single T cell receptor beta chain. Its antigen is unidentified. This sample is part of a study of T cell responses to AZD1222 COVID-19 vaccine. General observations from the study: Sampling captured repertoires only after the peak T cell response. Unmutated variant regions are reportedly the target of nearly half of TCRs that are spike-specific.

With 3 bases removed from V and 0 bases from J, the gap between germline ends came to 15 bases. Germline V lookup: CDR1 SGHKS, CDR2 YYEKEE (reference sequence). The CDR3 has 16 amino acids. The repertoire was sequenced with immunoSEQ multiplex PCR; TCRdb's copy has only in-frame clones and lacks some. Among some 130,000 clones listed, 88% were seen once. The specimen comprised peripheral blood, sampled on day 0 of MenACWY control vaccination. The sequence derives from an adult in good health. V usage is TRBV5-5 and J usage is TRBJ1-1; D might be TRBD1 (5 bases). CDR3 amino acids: CASSWSLGTLNTEAFF. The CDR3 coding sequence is TGTGCCAGCAGCTGGTCCTTAGGGACGTTGAACACTGAAGCTTTCTTT.